Listed here are 28 T cell receptor beta chains from one sample, sequenced in a study of blood T cell repertoires in COVID-19. Using immunoSEQ multiplex PCR, the repertoire was profiled, and TCRdb retains in-frame clones only, with some absent. The sample has about 140,000 clones; under 85% are singletons. Input material: peripheral blood. These receptors were obtained from a human donor in a cohort sampled during active COVID-19.

This clone has only one observation. The chain is built from TRBV2 and TRBJ1-5, with 11 nucleotides matching TRBD1. With 6 bases clipped from V and 6 bases from J, the junction kept 10 bases outside the gene matches. In germline, CDR1 is SNHLY, CDR2 FYNNEI. The CDR3 covers 16 residues. The CDR3 sequence: CASRPGTGGFRQPQHF. The CDR3 nucleotides are TGTGCCAGCAGACCAGGGACAGGGGGATTTCGTCAGCCCCAGCATTTT.

The V gene is TRBV13, the J gene TRBJ1-1; D not resolved. Trimming removed 10 bases from V and 4 bases from J, with 16 bases in between. CDR3 length: 13 amino acids. Germline CDR1 PRHDT, CDR2 FYEKMQ (reference sequence). CDR3 loop: CANQRGGSTEAFF. The CDR3 DNA reads as TGTGCCAACCAACGGGGTGGGAGCACTGAAGCTTTCTTT. Together with reference TRBV13 and TRBJ1-1, the CDR3 gives the full variable domain: AAGVIQSPRHLIKEKRETATLKCYPIPRHDTVYWYQQGPGQDPQFLISFYEKMQSDKGSIPDRFSAQQFSDYHSELNMSSLELGDSALYFCANQRGGSTEAFFGQGTRLTVV.

This chain uses TRBV19 with TRBJ2-7; 12 positions agree with TRBD1. CDR3 length: 15 residues. Germline trimming cut 5 bases from V and 5 bases from J; bases unmatched to any gene: 7. CDR1 and CDR2 (germline): LNHDA, SQIVND (reference sequence). The DNA of the CDR3 is TGTGCCAGTAGTCCTGGGACAGGGGGCAGCGACGAGCAGTACTTC. Translating it yields CASSPGTGGSDEQYF.

The V gene is TRBV7-8, the J gene TRBJ2-2, with TRBD2 matching over 8 bases. The V gene end was trimmed by 1 base and the J gene end by 2 bases; junction bases not matched to a gene: 6. Germline CDR1 SGHVS, CDR2 FQNEAQ. This CDR3 region has 17 residues. CDR3 sequence reads: CASSLGGSGANTGELFF. Written as DNA, the CDR3 is TGTGCCAGCAGCTTAGGCGGTAGCGGGGCTAACACCGGGGAGCTGTTTTTT. Looking up the rest from reference TRBV7-8 and TRBJ2-2 gives the full variable domain: GAGVSQSPRYKVAKRGQDVALRCDPISGHVSLFWYQQALGQGPEFLTYFQNEAQLDKSGLPSDRFFAERPEGSVSTLKIQRTQQEDSAVYLCASSLGGSGANTGELFFGEGSRLTVL.

The chain uses TRBV6-2 or TRBV6-3 and TRBJ1-3; D remains unclear. There are 15 residues in the CDR3. V lost 0 bases and J lost 0, with 6 bases in between. From germline, CDR1 is MNHEY and CDR2 SVGEGT. In nucleotides, the CDR3 is TGTGCCAGCAGTTACTCTGCCTACTCTGGAAACACCATATATTTT. It translates to CASSYSAYSGNTIYF.

The chain carries TRBV7-2 and TRBJ2-3, with TRBD1 matching 8 bases. With 0 bases clipped from V and 14 bases from J, the junction kept 7 bases outside the gene matches. The CDR3 length is 13 residues. The germline V gene encodes CDR1 SGHTA and CDR2 FQGNSA. The DNA for the CDR3 is TGTGCCAGCAGCTTAGCGCAGGACAGGGTGAGGTATTTT. Amino acids: CASSLAQDRVRYF.

The chain is built from TRBV11-2 and TRBJ2-7; tentatively, D is TRBD1 (6 bases). CDR1 SGHAT and CDR2 FQNNGV come from the germline V gene. The CDR3 is made up of 14 amino acids. The germline V and J ends were trimmed by 5 bases and 3 bases, with 14 bases remaining between them. CDR3 sequence (DNA): TGTGCCAGCAGCGCGCAACAACAGGGCTACGAGCAGTACTTC. Translated: CASSAQQQGYEQYF. Drawing the rest from reference TRBV11-2 and TRBJ2-7, the complete variable domain is EAGVAQSPRYKIIEKRQSVAFWCNPISGHATLYWYQQILGQGPKLLIQFQNNGVVDDSQLPKDRFSAERLKGVDSTLKIQPAKLEDSAVYLCASSAQQQGYEQYFGPGTRLTVT.

The rearrangement joins TRBV7-9 to TRBJ1-1; tentative D call: TRBD1 (6 bases). Between the trimmed V and J ends, which lost 5 bases and 2 bases, there was a span of 15 bases. This CDR3 comprises 15 residues. Germline CDR1 is SEHNR and CDR2 is FQNEAQ (reference sequence). CDR3 nucleotide sequence: TGTGCCAGCAGCCTGGCATTGGGGGCAAACACTGAAGCTTTCTTT. Amino acid sequence: CASSLALGANTEAFF.

The V and J genes are TRBV2 and TRBJ1-5, with D perhaps matching TRBD1 (6 bases). This CDR3 region has 14 residues. Germline CDR1 reads SNHLY; CDR2 reads FYNNEI. V was pared by 6 bases and J by 2 bases, with 11 bases between. For the CDR3, the DNA is TGTGCCAGCAGGCCTAAGGGGGGCAATCAGCCCCAGCATTTT. This encodes CASRPKGGNQPQHF.

J is TRBJ1-2 and V is TRBV5-5; a weak D match, TRBD1 (6 bases). Deletions cut 0 bases from V and 4 bases from J, with 16 bases between. The germline CDR1 and CDR2 sequences are SGHKS and YYEKEE (reference sequence). The CDR3 contains 16 residues. CDR3 DNA: TGTGCCAGCAGCTTGGGGGGCAGGGGAGTTACCTATGGCTACACCTTC. Amino acid sequence: CASSLGGRGVTYGYTF.

This clone was counted between two and nine times. The CDR3 reads CASSQAAGRNTGELFF. The CDR3 nucleotides are TGTGCCAGCAGCCAAGCAGCGGGCCGGAACACCGGGGAGCTGTTTTTT. This sequence joins TRBV4-2 and TRBJ2-2; D possibly corresponds to TRBD2 (6 bases). This CDR3 comprises 16 residues. The germline gives CDR1 LGHNA, CDR2 YNFKEQ. The V end lost 1 base, the J end lost 1 base, and 10 bases lay between the germline ends.

A remark on this clone: The sample carries other DNA sequences with the same CDR3. V gene TRBV6-5 combines with J gene TRBJ1-2, with D possibly being TRBD1 (6 bases). Germline lookup yields CDR1 MNHEY and CDR2 SVGAGI. Deletions cut 7 bases from V and 2 bases from J, with 11 bases between. The CDR3 loop spans 13 amino acids. The CDR3 nucleotides read TGTGCCAGCACCCGGACAGAAAACTATGGCTACACCTTC. It encodes CASTRTENYGYTF.

The rearrangement joins TRBV10-3 to TRBJ1-2; possible D gene TRBD1, 5 bases. This CDR3 is 12 amino acids long. Germline V lookup: CDR1 ENHRY, CDR2 SYGVKD. For the CDR3, the DNA is TGTGCGATCTGGGGGGTAATGGATGGCTACACCTTC. It codes for CAIWGVMDGYTF.

J is TRBJ2-3 and V is TRBV11-3; maybe TRBD2 (6 bases). This CDR3 region has 14 residues. Trimming removed 4 bases at V and 9 bases at J, with 17 bases between. Germline CDR1 reads SGHNT; CDR2 reads YENEEA. The CDR3 bases are TGTGCCAGCAGCTCCGGAGGGGCGGTGGGGACGCAGTATTTT. This codes for CASSSGGAVGTQYF.

The chain employs TRBV19 and TRBJ2-3; 13 positions agree with TRBD2. Losses at the gene ends were 2 bases for V and 0 bases for J; bases not matched to a gene: 5. CDR1 is LNHDA and CDR2 is SQIVND in the germline V gene (reference sequence). The CDR3 length is 18 residues. The DNA for the CDR3 is TGTGCCAGTAGTATAAGAGGACTAGCGGGAGCTAGCACAGATACGCAGTATTTT. Translating gives CASSIRGLAGASTDTQYF.

The chain is built from TRBV28 and TRBJ2-7; 10 nucleotides match TRBD2. With V trimmed by 6 bases and J by 3 bases, 5 bases remained unmatched. CDR1 is MDHEN and CDR2 is SYDVKM in the germline V gene. The CDR3 spans 14 residues. DNA for the CDR3: TGTGCCAGCAGAACCGGGACTAGCGTCTACGAGCAGTACTTC. Translating gives CASRTGTSVYEQYF.

A few counts support this clone. The rearrangement joins TRBV4-1 to TRBJ2-1; 11 nucleotides line up with TRBD2. The CDR3 is made up of 16 amino acids. V trimming: 1 base; J trimming: 4 bases; junction bases outside the gene matches: 3. Germline V gene lookup returns CDR1 MGHRA and CDR2 YSYEKL. The CDR3 loop reads CASSQGSGRGYNEQFF. CDR3 bases: TGCGCCAGCAGCCAAGGTAGCGGGAGGGGATACAATGAGCAGTTCTTC.

This clone came up once. This chain connects TRBV19 to TRBJ2-1; a possible D gene is TRBD1 (5 bases). The CDR3 runs 17 residues. V shed 1 base and J shed 0 bases, with 13 bases lying between them. Germline V gene lookup returns CDR1 LNHDA and CDR2 SQIVND (reference sequence). CDR3 region: CASSIGGLSSSYNEQFF. The CDR3 nucleotides read TGTGCCAGTAGTATAGGGGGCTTATCGAGCTCCTACAATGAGCAGTTCTTC.

This clone was found many times. The V call is TRBV28, the J call TRBJ1-5, with a weak D call TRBD1 (5 bases). The CDR3 has 16 residues. Per the germline V gene, CDR1 is MDHEN and CDR2 is SYDVKM. V was shortened by 5 bases and J by 7 bases, with 21 bases between the two germline ends. CDR3 nucleotide sequence: TGTGCCAGCAGTATGCGGGGGGGTGGAGGTTACCAGCCCCAGCATTTT. Translation: CASSMRGGGGYQPQHF.

In its sample, this clone was seen once. The rearrangement joins TRBV3-1 (or the pseudogene TRBV3-2) to TRBJ2-2; 7 nucleotides line up with TRBD2. Germline CDR1 is LGHDT and CDR2 is YNNKEL (reference sequence). There are 16 residues in the CDR3. V was pared by 5 bases and J by 5 bases, with 11 bases of the junction left unmatched. The CDR3 sequence is CASSGELAEGTGELFF. In nucleotides, the CDR3 is TGTGCCAGCAGCGGGGAGCTAGCGGAGGGTACCGGGGAGCTGTTTTTT.

This clone turned up a few times. This chain joins TRBV20-1 and TRBJ1-2; D not resolved. CDR3 length: 11 residues. V was pared by 3 bases and J by 2 bases, with 4 bases between. Germline V gives CDR1 DFQATT, CDR2 SNEGSKA (reference sequence). The CDR3 spells CSASPNYGYTF. The DNA for the CDR3 is TGCAGTGCTAGCCCAAACTATGGCTACACCTTC.

This rearrangement joins TRBV19 to TRBJ1-6, with 9 bases identical to TRBD1. CDR3 length: 15 residues. Germline V gene lookup returns CDR1 LNHDA and CDR2 SQIVND (reference sequence). V gave up 5 bases and J gave up 10 bases; unmatched junction bases: 9. This CDR3 is CASSSRTGEPSPLHF. CDR3 DNA: TGTGCCAGTAGTTCCCGGACAGGGGAACCCTCACCCCTCCACTTT. The full variable domain, completed using reference TRBV19 and TRBJ1-6, is DGGITQSPKYLFRKEGQNVTLSCEQNLNHDAMYWYRQDPGQGLRLIYYSQIVNDFQKGDIAEGYSVSREKKESFPLTVTSAQKNPTAFYLCASSSRTGEPSPLHFGNGTRLTVT.

The V and J genes are TRBV28 and TRBJ2-5; no definite D call. Trimming shortened V by 1 base and J by 1 base, and 19 bases separated the two germline ends. From germline, CDR1 is MDHEN and CDR2 SYDVKM. The CDR3 is made up of 18 amino acids. CDR3 region: CASSLSIGVARVQETQYF. The CDR3 DNA is TGTGCCAGCAGTTTATCTATCGGAGTAGCTCGGGTCCAAGAGACCCAGTACTTC.

This clone was found a few times. V is TRBV6-6 and J is TRBJ1-2; 9 positions match TRBD1. V shed 6 bases and J 4 bases; nucleotides not matched to a gene: 9. CDR3 length: 15 amino acids. Germline CDR1 is MNHNY and CDR2 is SVGAGI (reference sequence). The CDR3: CASRPGQGKSYGYTF. CDR3 in DNA: TGTGCCAGCAGACCAGGACAGGGGAAATCCTATGGCTACACCTTC.

The V call is TRBV14, the J call TRBJ1-1; D is ambiguous. The germline V gene encodes CDR1 SGHDN and CDR2 FVKESK. The length of the CDR3 is 12 residues. V shed 1 base and J shed 3 bases, with 3 bases lying between them. In DNA, the CDR3 is TGTGCCAGCAGCCAAGCAGACACTGAAGCTTTCTTT. Translating gives CASSQADTEAFF.

CDR3 sequence: CAAGQSSYNSPLHF. The DNA for the CDR3 is TGTGCCGCGGGCCAGAGCTCCTATAATTCACCCCTCCACTTT. The chain joins TRBV19 to TRBJ1-6; no reliable D call. Trimming removed 11 bases from V and 0 bases from J, with 11 bases in between. The CDR3 length is 14 residues. In germline, CDR1 is LNHDA, CDR2 SQIVND (reference sequence). The full variable domain, in which reference TRBV19 and TRBJ1-6 provide the parts outside the CDR3, is DGGITQSPKYLFRKEGQNVTLSCEQNLNHDAMYWYRQDPGQGLRLIYYSQIVNDFQKGDIAEGYSVSREKKESFPLTVTSAQKNPTAFYLCAAGQSSYNSPLHFGNGTRLTVT.

This chain uses TRBV18 with TRBJ2-7; possible D gene TRBD1, 5 bases. CDR1 is KGHSH, CDR2 LQKENI, per germline. The V end lost 6 bases, the J end lost 4 bases, and 22 bases lay between the germline ends. CDR3 size: 16 residues. CDR3 nucleotides: TGTGCCAGCTCCAACCAGGGCACTGGGATTGTGTACGAGCAGTACTTC. As protein: CASSNQGTGIVYEQYF.

The chain employs TRBV5-5 and TRBJ1-2; 7 bases line up with TRBD1. Germline V gene sequence: CDR1 SGHKS, CDR2 YYEKEE (reference sequence). Trimming took 4 bases from V and 4 from J; bases not matched to a gene: 10. CDR3 length equals 15 residues. CDR3 DNA sequence: TGTGCCAGCAGCCTAGGACAGGCAGCTGGCTATGGCTACACCTTC. This codes for CASSLGQAAGYGYTF.